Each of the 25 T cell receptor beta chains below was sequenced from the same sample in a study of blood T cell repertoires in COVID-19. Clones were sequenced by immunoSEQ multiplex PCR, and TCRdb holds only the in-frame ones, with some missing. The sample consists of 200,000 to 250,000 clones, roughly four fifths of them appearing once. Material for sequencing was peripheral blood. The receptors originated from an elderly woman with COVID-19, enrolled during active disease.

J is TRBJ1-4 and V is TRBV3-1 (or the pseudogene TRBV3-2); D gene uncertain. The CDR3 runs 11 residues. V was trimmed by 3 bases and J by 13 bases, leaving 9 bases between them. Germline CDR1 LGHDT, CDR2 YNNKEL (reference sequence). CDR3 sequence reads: CASSQAWRLFF. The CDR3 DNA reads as TGTGCCAGCAGCCAGGCTTGGAGACTGTTTTTT.

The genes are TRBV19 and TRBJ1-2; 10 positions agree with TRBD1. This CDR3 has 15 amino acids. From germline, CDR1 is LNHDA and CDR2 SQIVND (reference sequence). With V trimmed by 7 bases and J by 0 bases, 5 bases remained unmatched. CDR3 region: CASKDRGNSNYGYTF. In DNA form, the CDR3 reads TGTGCCAGTAAGGACAGGGGGAACTCTAACTATGGCTACACCTTC.

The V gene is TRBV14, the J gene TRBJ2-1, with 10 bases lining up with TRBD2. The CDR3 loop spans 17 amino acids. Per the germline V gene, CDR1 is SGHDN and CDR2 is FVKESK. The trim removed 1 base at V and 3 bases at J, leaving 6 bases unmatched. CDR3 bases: TGTGCCAGCAGCCAAGCTAGCGGGAGTAACCTCTACAATGAGCAGTTCTTC. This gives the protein CASSQASGSNLYNEQFF.

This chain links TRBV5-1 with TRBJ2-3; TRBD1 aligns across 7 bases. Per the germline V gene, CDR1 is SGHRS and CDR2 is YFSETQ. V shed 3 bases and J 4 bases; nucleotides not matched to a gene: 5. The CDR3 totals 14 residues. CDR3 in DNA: TGCGCCAGCAGCTACGGGACAGCGGCAGATACGCAGTATTTT. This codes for CASSYGTAADTQYF.

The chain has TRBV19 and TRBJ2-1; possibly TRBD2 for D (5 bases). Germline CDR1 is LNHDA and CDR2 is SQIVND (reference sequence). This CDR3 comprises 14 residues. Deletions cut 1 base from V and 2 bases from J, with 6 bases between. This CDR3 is CASSIGRTYNEQFF. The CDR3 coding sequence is TGTGCCAGTAGTATAGGGAGGACCTACAATGAGCAGTTCTTC.

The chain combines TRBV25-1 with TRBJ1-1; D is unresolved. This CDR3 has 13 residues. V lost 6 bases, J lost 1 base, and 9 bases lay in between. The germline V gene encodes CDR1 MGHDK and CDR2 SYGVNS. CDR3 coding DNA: TGTGCCAGCAGCCGGGATCCGAACACTGAAGCTTTCTTT. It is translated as CASSRDPNTEAFF.

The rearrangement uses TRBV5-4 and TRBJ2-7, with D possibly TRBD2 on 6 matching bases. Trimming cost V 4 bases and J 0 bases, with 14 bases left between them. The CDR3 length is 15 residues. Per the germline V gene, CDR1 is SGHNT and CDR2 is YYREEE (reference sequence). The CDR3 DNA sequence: TGTGCCAGCAGCAACCGGGACTTAAGCTCCTACGAGCAGTACTTC. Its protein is CASSNRDLSSYEQYF.

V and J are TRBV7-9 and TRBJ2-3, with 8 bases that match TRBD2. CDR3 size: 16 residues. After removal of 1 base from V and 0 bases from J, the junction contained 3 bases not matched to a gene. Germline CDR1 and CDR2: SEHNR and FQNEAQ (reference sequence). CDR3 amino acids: CASSLGLAPSTDTQYF. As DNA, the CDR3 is TGTGCCAGCAGCTTAGGACTAGCGCCTAGCACAGATACGCAGTATTTT.

The CDR3 loop is CASSQVGQTINYGYTF. The CDR3 DNA reads as TGCGCCAGCAGCCAAGTGGGACAGACTATAAACTATGGCTACACCTTC. The chain joins TRBV4-1 to TRBJ1-2; 7 bases line up with TRBD1. J was trimmed by 2 bases and V by 1 base; bases with no gene match: 7. The CDR3 spans 16 residues. CDR1 and CDR2 (germline): MGHRA, YSYEKL.

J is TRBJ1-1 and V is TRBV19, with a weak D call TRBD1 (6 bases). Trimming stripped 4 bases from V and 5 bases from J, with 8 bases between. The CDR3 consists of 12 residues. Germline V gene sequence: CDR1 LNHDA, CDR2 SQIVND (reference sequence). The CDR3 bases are TGTGCCAGTAGTAAGAGGGGGACTGAAGCTTTCTTT. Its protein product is CASSKRGTEAFF.

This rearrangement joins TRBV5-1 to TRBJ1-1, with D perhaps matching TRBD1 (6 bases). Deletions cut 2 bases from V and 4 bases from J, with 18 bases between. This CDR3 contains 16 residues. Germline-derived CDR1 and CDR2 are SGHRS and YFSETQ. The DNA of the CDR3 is TGCGCCAGCAGCTTACAGGGTGCTCAACGCGGCACTGAAGCTTTCTTT. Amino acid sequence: CASSLQGAQRGTEAFF.

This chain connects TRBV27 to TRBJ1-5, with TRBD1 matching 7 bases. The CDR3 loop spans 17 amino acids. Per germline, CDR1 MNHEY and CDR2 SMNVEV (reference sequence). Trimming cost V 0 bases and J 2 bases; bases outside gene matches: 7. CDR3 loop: CASSLSYPGTGNQPQHF. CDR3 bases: TGTGCCAGCAGTTTATCGTATCCCGGGACAGGCAATCAGCCCCAGCATTTT.

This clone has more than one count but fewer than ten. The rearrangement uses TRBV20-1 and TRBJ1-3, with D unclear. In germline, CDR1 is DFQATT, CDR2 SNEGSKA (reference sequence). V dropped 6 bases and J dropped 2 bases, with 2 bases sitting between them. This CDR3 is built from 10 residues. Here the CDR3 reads CSAAGNTIYF. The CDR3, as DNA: TGCAGTGCCGCTGGAAACACCATATATTTT.

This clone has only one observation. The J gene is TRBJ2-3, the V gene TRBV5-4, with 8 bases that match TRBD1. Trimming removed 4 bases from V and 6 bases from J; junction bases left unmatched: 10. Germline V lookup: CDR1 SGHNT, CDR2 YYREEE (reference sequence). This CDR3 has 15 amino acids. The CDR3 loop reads CASSREGQAGDTQYF. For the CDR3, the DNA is TGTGCCAGCAGCCGCGAGGGACAGGCTGGCGATACGCAGTATTTT.

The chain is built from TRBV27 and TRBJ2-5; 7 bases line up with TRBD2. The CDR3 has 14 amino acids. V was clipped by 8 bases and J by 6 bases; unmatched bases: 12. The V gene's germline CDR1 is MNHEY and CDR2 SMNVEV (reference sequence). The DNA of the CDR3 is TGTGCCAGCCGTGCTAGCGGAGTTGTTAAGACCCAGTACTTC. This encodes CASRASGVVKTQYF.

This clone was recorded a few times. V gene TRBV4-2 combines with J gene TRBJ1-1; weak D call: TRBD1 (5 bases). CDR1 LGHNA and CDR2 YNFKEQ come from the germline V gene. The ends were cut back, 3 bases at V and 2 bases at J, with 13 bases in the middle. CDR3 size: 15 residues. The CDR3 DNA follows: TGTGCCAGCAGCCATTTTGGGGGGAGTAACACTGAAGCTTTCTTT. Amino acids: CASSHFGGSNTEAFF.

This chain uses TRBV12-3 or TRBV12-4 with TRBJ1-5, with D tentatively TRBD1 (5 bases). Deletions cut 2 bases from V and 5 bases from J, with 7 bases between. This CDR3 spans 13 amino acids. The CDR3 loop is CASSLWGDQPQHF. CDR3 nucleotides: TGTGCCAGCAGTTTATGGGGGGATCAGCCCCAGCATTTT.

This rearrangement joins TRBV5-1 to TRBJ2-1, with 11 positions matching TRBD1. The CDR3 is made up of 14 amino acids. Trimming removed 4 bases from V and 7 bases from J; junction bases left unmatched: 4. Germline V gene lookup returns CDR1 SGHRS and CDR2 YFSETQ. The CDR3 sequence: CASSRTGGQNEQFF. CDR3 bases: TGCGCCAGCAGCAGGACAGGGGGCCAAAATGAGCAGTTCTTC.

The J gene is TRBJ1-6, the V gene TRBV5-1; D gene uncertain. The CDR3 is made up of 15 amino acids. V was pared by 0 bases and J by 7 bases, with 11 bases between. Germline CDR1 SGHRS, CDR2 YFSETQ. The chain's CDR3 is CASSLESRLNSPLHF. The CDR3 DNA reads TGCGCCAGCAGCTTGGAGAGCAGGTTGAATTCACCCCTCCACTTT.

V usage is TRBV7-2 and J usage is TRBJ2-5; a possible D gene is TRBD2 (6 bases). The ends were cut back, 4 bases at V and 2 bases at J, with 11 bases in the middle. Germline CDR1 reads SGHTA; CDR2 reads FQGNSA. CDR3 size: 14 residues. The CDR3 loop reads CASSWGVWQETQYF. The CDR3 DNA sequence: TGTGCCAGCAGCTGGGGGGTGTGGCAAGAGACCCAGTACTTC.

DNA of the CDR3: TGTGCCAGCAGTGATCGGCTAGGGGGGTTCTTC. It yields the protein CASSDRLGGFF. The chain joins TRBV6-1 to TRBJ2-1; maybe TRBD1 (6 bases). The CDR3 has 11 residues. The V end was cut by 3 bases, the J end by 15 bases, with 12 bases between. The germline V gene has CDR1 MNHNS and CDR2 SASEGT.

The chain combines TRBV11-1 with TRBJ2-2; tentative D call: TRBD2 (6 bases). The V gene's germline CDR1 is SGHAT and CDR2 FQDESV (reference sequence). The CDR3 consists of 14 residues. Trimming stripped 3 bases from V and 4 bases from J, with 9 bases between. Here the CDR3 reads CASSLAGFTGELFF. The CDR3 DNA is TGTGCCAGCAGCTTGGCGGGATTCACCGGGGAGCTGTTTTTT.

The chain's CDR3 is CATSRTGGYGYTF. CDR3 in DNA: TGTGCCACCAGTCGGACAGGGGGCTATGGCTACACCTTC. The chain links TRBV15 to TRBJ1-2; 10 bases fit TRBD1. The length of the CDR3 is 13 residues. J was trimmed by 4 bases and V by 6 bases; bases with no gene match: 2. The germline V gene has CDR1 LNHNV and CDR2 YYDKDF (reference sequence).

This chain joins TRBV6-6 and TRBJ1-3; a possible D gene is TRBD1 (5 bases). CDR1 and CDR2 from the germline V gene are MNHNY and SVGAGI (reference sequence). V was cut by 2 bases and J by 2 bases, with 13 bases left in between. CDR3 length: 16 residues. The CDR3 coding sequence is TGTGCCAGCAGTTACGGGGCAGTCACTACTGGAAACACCATATATTTT. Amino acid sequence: CASSYGAVTTGNTIYF.

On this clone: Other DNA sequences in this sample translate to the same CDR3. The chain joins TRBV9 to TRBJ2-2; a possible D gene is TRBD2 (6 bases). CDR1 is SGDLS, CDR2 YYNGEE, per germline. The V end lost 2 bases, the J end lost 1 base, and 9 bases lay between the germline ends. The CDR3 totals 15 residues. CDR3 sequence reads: CASSVGRGNTGELFF. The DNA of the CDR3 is TGTGCCAGCAGCGTTGGGCGGGGGAACACCGGGGAGCTGTTTTTT.